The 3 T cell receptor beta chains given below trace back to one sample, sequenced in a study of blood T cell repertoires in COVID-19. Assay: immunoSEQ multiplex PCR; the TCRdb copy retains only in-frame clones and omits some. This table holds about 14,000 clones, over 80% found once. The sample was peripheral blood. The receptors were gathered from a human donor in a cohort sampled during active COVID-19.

The CDR3 DNA reads TGTGCCAGTAGTCAATTTGGACTACCCCAAGAGACCCAGTACTTC. Translation: CASSQFGLPQETQYF. This sequence joins TRBV19 and TRBJ2-5, with a possible D match to TRBD2 (6 bases). Trimming pared 5 bases from V and 1 base from J, leaving 14 bases between. The CDR3 has 15 amino acids. In germline, CDR1 is LNHDA, CDR2 SQIVND (reference sequence).

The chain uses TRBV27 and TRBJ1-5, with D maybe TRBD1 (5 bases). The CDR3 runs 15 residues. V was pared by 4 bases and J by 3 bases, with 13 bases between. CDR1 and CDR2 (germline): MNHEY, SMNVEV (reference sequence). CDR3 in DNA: TGTGCCAGCAGTTCATCCGGGACTACCAATCAGCCCCAGCATTTT. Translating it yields CASSSSGTTNQPQHF.

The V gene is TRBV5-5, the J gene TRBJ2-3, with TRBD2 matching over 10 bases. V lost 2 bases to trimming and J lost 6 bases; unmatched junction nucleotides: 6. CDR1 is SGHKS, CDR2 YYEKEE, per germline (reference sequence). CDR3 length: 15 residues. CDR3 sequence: CASSLSGRARDTQYF. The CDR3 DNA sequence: TGTGCCAGCAGCTTAAGCGGGAGGGCCCGGGATACGCAGTATTTT.